This T cell receptor beta chain was identified in a study of siplizumab effects on memory and regulatory T cells. Assays were performed on approximately 1.1 x 10^5 TCR templates per sample. This table comes from immunoSEQ multiplex PCR, and its TCRdb copy is limited to in-frame clones, with some not included. The sample lists fewer than 85,000 clones; roughly 87% were seen once. In regard to this clone: Its antigen is still unknown. Other DNA sequences of this sample code for an identical CDR3.

Trimming took 2 bases from V and 3 from J, leaving 8 bases between them. Germline V gene sequence: CDR1 SGHTA, CDR2 FQGNSA. This CDR3 comprises 13 residues. The study's findings and limits: Proliferating siplizumab-culture Treg suppressive function went unconfirmed. Naive T cells looked more diverse than memory cells and looked like major alloresponse contributors.

The TCR was taken from a human donor in good health. The sample was Tregs sorted from blood. The genes are TRBV7-2 and TRBJ2-7, with TRBD2 as a possible D gene (6 bases). The CDR3 DNA is TGTGCCAGCAGCTTATCGGGGGACTACGAGCAGTACTTC. Protein: CASSLSGDYEQYF.